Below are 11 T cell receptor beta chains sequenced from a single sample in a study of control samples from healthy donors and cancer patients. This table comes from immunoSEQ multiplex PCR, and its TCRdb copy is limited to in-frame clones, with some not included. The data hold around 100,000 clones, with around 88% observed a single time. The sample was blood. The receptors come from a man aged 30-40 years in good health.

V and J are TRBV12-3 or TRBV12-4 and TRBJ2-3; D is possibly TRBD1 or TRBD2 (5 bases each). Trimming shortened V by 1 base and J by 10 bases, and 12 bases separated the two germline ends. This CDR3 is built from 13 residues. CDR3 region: CASSLESRGAQYF. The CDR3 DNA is TGTGCCAGCAGTTTAGAATCCCGGGGCGCGCAGTATTTT.

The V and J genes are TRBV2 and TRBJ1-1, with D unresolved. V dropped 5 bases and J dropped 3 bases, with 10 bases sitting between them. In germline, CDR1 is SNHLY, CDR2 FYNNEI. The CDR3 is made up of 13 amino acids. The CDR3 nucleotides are TGTGCCAGCAGTTTCGGACGGGACACTGAAGCTTTCTTT. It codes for CASSFGRDTEAFF.

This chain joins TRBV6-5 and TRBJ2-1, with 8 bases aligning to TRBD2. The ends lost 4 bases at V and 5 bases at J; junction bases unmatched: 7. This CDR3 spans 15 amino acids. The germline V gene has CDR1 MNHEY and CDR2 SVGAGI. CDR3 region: CASSSTRTSHNEQFF. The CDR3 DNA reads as TGTGCCAGCAGTTCAACCCGGACTAGCCACAATGAGCAGTTCTTC.

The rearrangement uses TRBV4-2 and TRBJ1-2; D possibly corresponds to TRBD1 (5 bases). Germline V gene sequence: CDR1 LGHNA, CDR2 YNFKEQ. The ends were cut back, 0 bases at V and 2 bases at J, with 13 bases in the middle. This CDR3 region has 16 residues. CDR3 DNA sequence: TGTGCCAGCAGCCAAGATAGGCAGGGCCCAAACTATGGCTACACCTTC. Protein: CASSQDRQGPNYGYTF.

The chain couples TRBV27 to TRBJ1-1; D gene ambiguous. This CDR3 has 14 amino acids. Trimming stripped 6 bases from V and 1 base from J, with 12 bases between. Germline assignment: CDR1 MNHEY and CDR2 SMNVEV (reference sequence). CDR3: CASSSGLGNTEAFF. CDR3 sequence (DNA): TGTGCCAGCAGCTCGGGCCTTGGGAACACTGAAGCTTTCTTT.

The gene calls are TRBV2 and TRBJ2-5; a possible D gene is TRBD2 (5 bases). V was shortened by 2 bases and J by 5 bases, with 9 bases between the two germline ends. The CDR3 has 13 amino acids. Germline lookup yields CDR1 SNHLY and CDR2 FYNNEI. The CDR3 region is CASSEQAVETQYF. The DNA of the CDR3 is TGTGCCAGCAGTGAACAAGCGGTGGAGACCCAGTACTTC.

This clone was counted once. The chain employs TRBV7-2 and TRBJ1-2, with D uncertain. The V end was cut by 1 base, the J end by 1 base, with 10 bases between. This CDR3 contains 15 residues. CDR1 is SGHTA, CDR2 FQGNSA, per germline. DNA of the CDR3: TGTGCCAGCAGCTTAGAGGGCCAGGTTAACTATGGCTACACCTTC. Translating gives CASSLEGQVNYGYTF.

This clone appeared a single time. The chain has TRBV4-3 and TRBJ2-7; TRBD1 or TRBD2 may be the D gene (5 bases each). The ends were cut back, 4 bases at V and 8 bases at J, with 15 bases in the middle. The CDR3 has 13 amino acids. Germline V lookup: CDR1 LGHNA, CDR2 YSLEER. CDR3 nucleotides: TGCGCCAGCAGCCTCGGGACGAATCAGCAGCAGTACTTC. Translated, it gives CASSLGTNQQQYF.

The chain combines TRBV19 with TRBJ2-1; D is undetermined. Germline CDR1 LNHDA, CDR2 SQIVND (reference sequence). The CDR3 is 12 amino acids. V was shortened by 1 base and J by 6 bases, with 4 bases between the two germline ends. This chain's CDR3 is CASSIGSNEQFF. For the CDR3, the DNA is TGTGCCAGTAGTATAGGGAGCAATGAGCAGTTCTTC.

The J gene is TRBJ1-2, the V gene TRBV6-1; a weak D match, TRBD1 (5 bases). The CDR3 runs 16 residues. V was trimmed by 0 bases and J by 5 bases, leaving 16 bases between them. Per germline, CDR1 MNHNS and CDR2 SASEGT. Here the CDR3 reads CASSEARAGSSYGYTF. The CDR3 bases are TGTGCCAGCAGTGAAGCAAGAGCAGGGTCAAGTTATGGCTACACCTTC.

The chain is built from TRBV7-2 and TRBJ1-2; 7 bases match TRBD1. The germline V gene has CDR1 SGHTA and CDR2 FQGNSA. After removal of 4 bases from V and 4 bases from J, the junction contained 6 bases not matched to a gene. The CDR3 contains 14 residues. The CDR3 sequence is CASSSTGASYGYTF. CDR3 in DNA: TGTGCCAGCAGCTCTACAGGGGCGAGCTATGGCTACACCTTC.